This T cell receptor beta chain appears in the sequencing data of a study of blood T cell repertoires in COVID-19. Study overall: The cDNA or gDNA used as material had been derived from T cells, B-cell-depleted T cells, or PBMCs.

In the study's own analysis: Reference gene primer amplification gave nucleated cell count estimates. Profiling relied on immunoSEQ multiplex PCR, and the TCRdb table lists in-frame clones only, not all of them. V and J calls and clone size are copied from that table; D and trimming were computed from the DNA. The sample includes about 200,000 clones, roughly 86% of them seen just once. In germline, CDR1 is SGHRS, CDR2 YFSETQ. This CDR3 region has 14 residues. With 0 bases removed from V and 0 bases from J, the gap between germline ends came to 6 bases. The sequenced sample consisted of peripheral blood. This chain uses TRBV5-1 with TRBJ1-1; D is unresolved. The TCR comes from a man between 18 and 35 years old with active or convalescent COVID-19. CDR3: CASSLDSMNTEAFF. CDR3 nucleotide sequence: TGCGCCAGCAGCTTGGACAGCATGAACACTGAAGCTTTCTTT.